The next 2 T cell receptor beta chains were all read from a single sample in a study of PD-1 blockade in classical Hodgkin lymphoma. Every patient had relapsed following autologous stem cell transplantation, and cohorts differed in brentuximab vedotin exposure. Negative selection with magnetic separation was used to purify CD4+ T cells from thawed PBMCs. Sequencing was performed with immunoSEQ multiplex PCR; in TCRdb, only in-frame clones are kept and a portion is missing. The sample yields 6,500 to 8,000 clones, more than 80% seen once. This specimen was CD4+ T cells from blood, taken at baseline. The origin of the receptors is a human donor with classical Hodgkin lymphoma.

The rearrangement uses TRBV13 and TRBJ2-5; TRBD1 matches 7 bases. This CDR3 has 15 amino acids. Germline V gene data show CDR1 as PRHDT and CDR2 as FYEKMQ (reference sequence). J lost 3 bases, V lost 4 bases, and 8 bases had no gene match. The CDR3, as DNA: TGTGCCAGCAGCTCCCGGACAGGTTGGGAAGAGACCCAGTACTTC. Translated, it gives CASSSRTGWEETQYF.

The chain carries TRBV6-1 and TRBJ2-1; maybe TRBD2 (7 bases). The CDR3 covers 15 residues. Germline CDR1 MNHNS, CDR2 SASEGT. With 4 bases removed from V and 4 bases from J, the gap between germline ends came to 14 bases. CDR3: CASSVGGAGYNEQFF. The CDR3 bases are TGTGCCAGCAGTGTGGGGGGGGCGGGATACAATGAGCAGTTCTTC.